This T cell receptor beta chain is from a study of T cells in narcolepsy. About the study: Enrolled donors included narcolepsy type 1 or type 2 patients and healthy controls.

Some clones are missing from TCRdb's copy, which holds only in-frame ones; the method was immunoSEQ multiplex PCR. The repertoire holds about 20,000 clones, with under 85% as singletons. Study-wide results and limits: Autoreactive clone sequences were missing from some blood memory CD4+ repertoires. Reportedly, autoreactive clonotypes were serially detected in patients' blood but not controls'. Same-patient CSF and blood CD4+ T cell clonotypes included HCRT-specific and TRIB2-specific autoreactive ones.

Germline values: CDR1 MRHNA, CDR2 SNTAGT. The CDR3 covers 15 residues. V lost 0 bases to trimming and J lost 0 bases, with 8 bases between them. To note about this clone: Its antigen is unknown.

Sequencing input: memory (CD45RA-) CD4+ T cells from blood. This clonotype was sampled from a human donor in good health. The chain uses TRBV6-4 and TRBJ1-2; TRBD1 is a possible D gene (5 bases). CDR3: CASSDSGDPNYGYTF. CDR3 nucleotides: TGTGCCAGCAGTGACTCGGGGGATCCTAACTATGGCTACACCTTC.